This T cell receptor beta chain was recovered during a study of shared clonotypes between healthy human individuals. Study-wide context: Three plates each covered CD4 naive and memory; CD8 naive two, CD8 memory one.

Tens of thousands of T cell genomes, or roughly 180 ng DNA, went into the sorted-subset replicate PCRs. Assay: immunoSEQ multiplex PCR; the TCRdb copy retains only in-frame clones and omits some. The sample lists 2,100,000 or so clones; 90% to 97% were seen once. Unmatched junction bases numbered 9, after V lost 5 bases and J lost 4 bases. The CDR3 loop spans 16 amino acids. Germline lookup yields CDR1 LNHDA and CDR2 SQIVND (reference sequence). The sequencing input was naive CD4+ T cells sorted from blood. Described subset: CD45RA+ positively selected. The chain has TRBV19 and TRBJ1-2; 11 bases agree with TRBD1. This clonotype was sampled from a man between 18 and 35 years old in good health. CDR3 nucleotides: TGTGCCAGTAGTCACAATGGACAGGGGGCCGGCTATGGCTACACCTTC. Encoded protein: CASSHNGQGAGYGYTF.